This TCR beta chain was identified in a study of T cell changes during pregnancy in multiple sclerosis. Data came from immunoSEQ multiplex PCR; TCRdb stores just in-frame clones and leaves some out. The table lists around 61,000 clones, 91% of them singletons, with 1.4% to 1.5% in the top ten. This CDR3 region has 17 residues. The germline V gene encodes CDR1 MDHEN and CDR2 SYDVKM. V lost 6 bases to trimming and J lost 0 bases, with 21 bases between them. The specimen comprised peripheral blood, sampled in the third trimester of pregnancy. The chain employs TRBV28 and TRBJ2-7; D is possibly TRBD2 (6 bases). The receptor comes from a female donor in good health, enrolled as a control in a pregnancy study. CDR3 DNA: TGTGCCAGCAGCTCTCTTCTTAGAGGGAGGATCTCCTACGAGCAGTACTTC. The encoded protein is CASSSLLRGRISYEQYF.